This T cell receptor (beta chain) was sequenced during a study of blood T cell repertoires in COVID-19. Study-wide context: The analysed material was cDNA or gDNA that came from T cells, B-cell-depleted T cells, or PBMCs.

Assay used: immunoSEQ multiplex PCR; TCRdb lists only in-frame clones, some missing. The profile covers 250,000 or so clones, with 80% to 90% appearing a single time and around 3.2% taken by the ten largest. Exposed enrollees had met someone with a PCR-confirmed or clinician-diagnosed COVID-19 case at some point within the 2 weeks before study entry. The germline V gene has CDR1 SGHAT and CDR2 FQNNGV. The CDR3 sequence is 13 residues long. V shed 5 bases and J 3 bases; nucleotides not matched to a gene: 1. This TCR was recovered from a woman between 40 and 55 years old who had been exposed to COVID-19. J is TRBJ2-1 and V is TRBV11-2, with 7 bases fitting TRBD1. The sample was PBMCs or T cells enriched from blood (not recorded which). This CDR3 reads CASSRDSYNEQFF. CDR3 in DNA: TGTGCCAGCAGCAGGGACAGCTACAATGAGCAGTTCTTC. Using reference TRBV11-2 and TRBJ2-1 for the parts outside the CDR3, the full variable domain is EAGVAQSPRYKIIEKRQSVAFWCNPISGHATLYWYQQILGQGPKLLIQFQNNGVVDDSQLPKDRFSAERLKGVDSTLKIQPAKLEDSAVYLCASSRDSYNEQFFGPGTRLTVL.